The 22 T cell receptor beta chains given below trace back to one sample, sequenced in a study of cytomegalovirus exposure and HLA in healthy donors. Vbeta (60) and Jbeta (13) primers were used in the PCR. Clones were sequenced by immunoSEQ multiplex PCR, and TCRdb holds only the in-frame ones, with some missing. The sample gives tens of thousands of clones, about 8% of which show up once; 2.3% is in the top ten. Sequencing input: PBMCs. Receptors were obtained from a man in his fifties or sixties in good health and CMV-seronegative.

This clone has a handful of counts. The genes are TRBV5-5 and TRBJ1-2; D is unresolved. Germline CDR1 SGHKS, CDR2 YYEKEE (reference sequence). The CDR3 sequence is 14 residues long. V dropped 1 base and J dropped 8 bases, with 15 bases sitting between them. CDR3 residues: CASSLYEGRRGYTF. For the CDR3, the DNA is TGTGCCAGCAGCTTGTACGAGGGCCGGAGGGGCTACACCTTC.

The J gene is TRBJ1-4, the V gene TRBV5-1; the D gene is possibly TRBD1 (5 bases). The length of the CDR3 is 14 residues. The germline V and J ends were trimmed by 2 bases and 6 bases, with 11 bases remaining between them. Germline-derived CDR1 and CDR2 are SGHRS and YFSETQ. The CDR3 DNA reads TGCGCCAGCAGCTTTGACAGAGGATATGAAAAACTGTTTTTT. Encoded protein: CASSFDRGYEKLFF. The entire variable domain, with the rest obtained from reference TRBV5-1 and TRBJ1-4, is as follows: KAGVTQTPRYLIKTRGQQVTLSCSPISGHRSVSWYQQTPGQGLQFLFEYFSETQRNKGNFPGRFSGRQFSNSRSEMNVSTLELGDSALYLCASSFDRGYEKLFFGSGTQLSVL.

This clone was picked up a small number of times. V usage is TRBV11-3 and J usage is TRBJ2-5, with D perhaps TRBD1 (6 bases). Germline CDR1 is SGHNT and CDR2 is YENEEA. Trimming left V 1 base short and J 5 bases short, with 17 bases between. This CDR3 region has 16 residues. The CDR3 DNA sequence: TGTGCCAGCAGCTTAGGAGTAGCTGGGGGCCCCGAGACCCAGTACTTC. Protein: CASSLGVAGGPETQYF.

The chain is built from TRBV2 and TRBJ2-7; TRBD1 agrees at 11 bases. This CDR3 has 14 amino acids. Germline CDR1 is SNHLY and CDR2 is FYNNEI. Trimming cost V 10 bases and J 7 bases; bases outside gene matches: 12. The CDR3 sequence is CATRWTGGHGEQYF. The DNA for the CDR3 is TGTGCCACCAGGTGGACAGGGGGCCACGGGGAGCAGTACTTC.

This clone was detected only a few times. The CDR3 DNA sequence: TGCGCCAGCAGCTTGAAAAGGACTAGCGGGAGATCCTTCTCCCCCTACGAGCAGTACTTC. Encoded protein: CASSLKRTSGRSFSPYEQYF. The chain combines TRBV5-1 with TRBJ2-7, with 13 bases lining up with TRBD2. The germline CDR1 and CDR2 sequences are SGHRS and YFSETQ. V was clipped by 1 base and J by 2 bases; unmatched bases: 15. The CDR3 consists of 20 residues. Based on the CDR3 plus reference TRBV5-1 and TRBJ2-7, the full variable domain is KAGVTQTPRYLIKTRGQQVTLSCSPISGHRSVSWYQQTPGQGLQFLFEYFSETQRNKGNFPGRFSGRQFSNSRSEMNVSTLELGDSALYLCASSLKRTSGRSFSPYEQYFGPGTRLTVT.

In its sample, this clone was seen a few times. V usage is TRBV28 and J usage is TRBJ1-5; TRBD1 agrees at 8 bases. Per the germline V gene, CDR1 is MDHEN and CDR2 is SYDVKM. The CDR3 extends over 15 amino acids. V shed 5 bases, J shed 2 bases, and the junction held 5 bases outside the gene matches. The CDR3 bases are TGTGCCAGCAGTGTACAGGGGGTGGGCAATCAGCCCCAGCATTTT. Its translation: CASSVQGVGNQPQHF.

This rearrangement joins TRBV30 to TRBJ2-4; D is undetermined. From germline, CDR1 is GTSNPN and CDR2 SVGIG (reference sequence). The length of the CDR3 is 14 residues. Trimming pared 2 bases from V and 2 bases from J, leaving 10 bases between. Here the CDR3 DNA reads TGTGCCTGGAGTAAACTAAGGACCAAAAACATTCAGTACTTC. Its protein product is CAWSKLRTKNIQYF.

This clone was picked up a small number of times. This chain connects TRBV18 to TRBJ1-6; D ambiguous. The germline V gene has CDR1 KGHSH and CDR2 LQKENI. The germline V and J ends were trimmed by 3 bases and 8 bases, with 8 bases remaining between them. This CDR3 is built from 13 residues. The CDR3 sequence: CASSPQRDSPLHF. Written as DNA, the CDR3 is TGTGCCAGCTCACCCCAACGGGATTCACCCCTCCACTTT.

The chain joins TRBV6-6 to TRBJ1-1; 7 bases map to TRBD1. Per germline, CDR1 MNHNY and CDR2 SVGAGI (reference sequence). The CDR3 spans 12 residues. J lost 7 bases, V lost 6 bases, and 5 bases had no gene match. CDR3 coding DNA: TGTGCCAGCAGGCGAACAGGGGTTGAAGCTTTCTTT. Translating gives CASRRTGVEAFF.

Points on this clone: Different DNA sequences within this sample yield the same CDR3. This chain links TRBV6-4 with TRBJ2-2, with D tentatively TRBD2 (6 bases). Trimming cost V 2 bases and J 5 bases, with 6 bases left between them. The CDR3 spans 13 residues. Germline CDR1 and CDR2: MRHNA and SNTAGT. The CDR3 sequence: CASSDRGTGELFF. The DNA for the CDR3 is TGTGCCAGCAGTGACCGGGGGACCGGGGAGCTGTTTTTT.

The chain recombines TRBV2 with TRBJ2-7; D may be TRBD1 (6 bases). This CDR3 is built from 13 residues. V lost 4 bases and J 5 bases, leaving 12 bases between the germline ends. The germline CDR1 and CDR2 sequences are SNHLY and FYNNEI. CDR3 sequence reads: CASSAIGGDEQYF. The CDR3, as DNA: TGTGCCAGCAGTGCAATAGGGGGAGACGAGCAGTACTTC.

The genes are TRBV7-9 and TRBJ2-3, with 11 bases aligning to TRBD2. Trimming took 2 bases from V and 4 from J; bases not matched to a gene: 2. CDR1 and CDR2 (germline): SEHNR, FQNEAQ (reference sequence). This CDR3 region has 15 residues. The CDR3 DNA reads as TGTGCCAGCAGCTTACTAGCGGGGGGTGCAGATACGCAGTATTTT. Translating it yields CASSLLAGGADTQYF.

The chain links TRBV5-1 to TRBJ1-2; D unresolved. Between the trimmed V and J ends, which lost 7 bases and 7 bases, there was a span of 14 bases. Germline lookup yields CDR1 SGHRS and CDR2 YFSETQ. This CDR3 is built from 12 residues. This chain's CDR3 is CASGESPGGYTF. For the CDR3, the DNA is TGCGCCAGCGGAGAAAGCCCCGGTGGCTACACCTTC.

This clone was detected a few times. V gene TRBV5-4 combines with J gene TRBJ2-1; D gene uncertain. V lost 2 bases and J 8 bases, leaving 17 bases between the germline ends. The CDR3 has 15 residues. Per germline, CDR1 SGHNT and CDR2 YYREEE (reference sequence). The CDR3 coding sequence is TGTGCCAGCAGCTTCAGGCTCGCCGGCTGGGATGAGCAGTTCTTC. Residues: CASSFRLAGWDEQFF.

V gene TRBV7-2 combines with J gene TRBJ2-3; perhaps TRBD1 as D (6 bases). The CDR3 runs 14 residues. Germline CDR1 is SGHTA and CDR2 is FQGNSA. The germline V and J ends were trimmed by 5 bases and 0 bases, with 9 bases remaining between them. The CDR3 loop is CASSTRGSTDTQYF. The CDR3 DNA is TGTGCCAGCAGCACCAGGGGTAGCACAGATACGCAGTATTTT.

This clone was seen a handful of times. The chain combines TRBV4-1 with TRBJ2-7; 7 positions match TRBD2. This CDR3 has 17 amino acids. Germline lookup yields CDR1 MGHRA and CDR2 YSYEKL. V lost 4 bases and J lost 0; bases outside the gene matches: 12. The CDR3 loop reads CASSLSAGRESSYEQYF. CDR3 coding DNA: TGCGCCAGCAGCCTATCCGCGGGGAGGGAAAGCTCCTACGAGCAGTACTTC.

The V call is TRBV5-6, the J call TRBJ1-5, with a tentative D call TRBD1 (6 bases). Germline-derived CDR1 and CDR2 are SGHDT and YYEEEE. V lost 4 bases, J lost 0 bases, and 14 bases lay in between. The CDR3 is made up of 16 amino acids. CDR3 region: CASSVTGHISNQPQHF. In DNA form, the CDR3 reads TGTGCCAGCAGCGTGACGGGACATATTAGCAATCAGCCCCAGCATTTT. The complete variable domain, with remaining parts taken from reference TRBV5-6 and TRBJ1-5, reads DAGVTQSPTHLIKTRGQQVTLRCSPKSGHDTVSWYQQALGQGPQFIFQYYEEEERQRGNFPDRFSGHQFPNYSSELNVNALLLGDSALYLCASSVTGHISNQPQHFGDGTRLSIL.

Concerning this clone: Mismatch with germline at one junction end may stem from a read error. V usage is TRBV7-9 and J usage is TRBJ1-4, with 8 bases identical to TRBD1. Germline V gives CDR1 SEHNR, CDR2 FQNEAQ (reference sequence). CDR3 length equals 13 residues. The CDR3 sequence is CASSLDKPGQEVF. In nucleotides, the CDR3 is TGTGCCAGCAGCTTAGATAAACCGGGACAGGAGGTTTTT.

In DNA form, the CDR3 reads TGTGCCAGCAGTTTTCGGCAGGGGGCAGAAAAACTGTTTTTT. This encodes CASSFRQGAEKLFF. The chain joins TRBV28 to TRBJ1-4; TRBD1 agrees at 8 bases. The germline V gene has CDR1 MDHEN and CDR2 SYDVKM. The CDR3 sequence is 14 residues long. V dropped 3 bases and J dropped 8; count of bases not matched to a gene: 5.

This chain connects TRBV27 to TRBJ2-3; 9 bases agree with TRBD2. The V segment lost 6 bases and the J segment 2 bases; nucleotides outside the gene matches: 12. The germline V gene encodes CDR1 MNHEY and CDR2 SMNVEV (reference sequence). This CDR3 has 17 residues. This CDR3 is CASSQHPVAGVTDTQYF. The CDR3 DNA reads TGTGCCAGCAGCCAACACCCCGTAGCGGGGGTCACAGATACGCAGTATTTT.

This clone has only a few counts. The genes are TRBV28 and TRBJ1-2, with 10 nucleotides matching TRBD1. Germline-derived CDR1 and CDR2 are MDHEN and SYDVKM. V was pared by 5 bases and J by 6 bases, with 9 bases of the junction left unmatched. The length of the CDR3 is 15 residues. CDR3 sequence (DNA): TGTGCCAGCAGTCCCGGGACAGGGGAGATGAATGGCTACACCTTC. Its protein product is CASSPGTGEMNGYTF.

J is TRBJ1-2 and V is TRBV28; no firm D call. The CDR3 is 13 residues long. The germline V gene encodes CDR1 MDHEN and CDR2 SYDVKM. Trimming pared 3 bases from V and 4 bases from J, leaving 9 bases between. CDR3: CASSLPGFYGYTF. The CDR3 DNA sequence: TGTGCCAGCAGTTTGCCAGGCTTCTATGGCTACACCTTC.